This is a list of T cell receptor beta chains from one sample in a study of blood T cells in healthy people across ages. TCRdb called the 5' RACE reads again in MiXCR, with one record for every CDR3 protein. Altogether hundreds of thousands of distinct CDR3 sequences are present, approximately 25% being singletons, with the ten largest covering just over 8.5%. The same data also went into a second study, on T cells of mothers and their children.

The specimen was blood. These receptors were collected from a boy aged 5-17 years in good health. The CDR3 runs from the conserved cysteine through the conserved F or W. The order of the fields is D gene, clone size, V gene, J gene, CDR3 protein, CDR3 DNA. A D gene is named only where the DNA matches it firmly. Clone size appears in some rows only: once, few, many, or a class for an expanded clone.

TRBD2	few	TRBV7-9	TRBJ2-7	CASSLRLAESYEQYF	TGTGCCAGCAGCTTGAGACTAGCGGAATCCTACGAGCAGTACTTC
TRBD2	few	TRBV24-1	TRBJ2-1	CATRGLRERELF	TGTGCCACCCGGGGATTAAGAGAGCGGGAGCTCTTC
TRBD1	few	TRBV28	TRBJ1-4	CAREKSGTGPEKLFF	TGTGCCAGGGAGAAAAGCGGGACAGGGCCCGAAAAACTGTTTTTT
TRBD2	.	TRBV7-9	TRBJ2-3	CASSWGLAGGPDTQYF	TGTGCCAGCAGCTGGGGACTAGCGGGAGGCCCAGATACGCAGTATTTT
TRBD2	.	TRBV7-2	TRBJ2-7	CTSSAGTSGLLLSSYEQYF	TGTACCAGCAGCGCGGGGACTAGCGGGCTCCTCTTAAGCTCCTACGAGCAGTACTTC
.	.	TRBV4-3	TRBJ2-7	CASSQDAVAGAEQYF	TGCGCCAGCAGCCAAGATGCTGTGGCGGGCGCCGAGCAGTACTTC
.	few	TRBV12-3/TRBV12-4	TRBJ1-3	CAGSLGGSGNTIYF	TGTGCCGGCAGTTTGGGGGGCTCTGGAAACACCATATATTTT
TRBD1	.	TRBV4-3	TRBJ1-1	CASSHPGGSNTEAFF	TGCGCCAGCAGCCACCCAGGGGGTTCGAACACTGAAGCTTTCTTT
.	many	TRBV4-3	TRBJ2-1	CASSQSSLRRGMSYNEQFF	TGCGCCAGCAGCCAATCTAGCCTCCGAAGGGGAATGTCCTACAATGAGCAGTTCTTC
TRBD2	.	TRBV7-2	TRBJ2-7	CASSPTSGQAYEQYF	TGTGCCAGCAGCCCGACTAGCGGACAGGCCTACGAGCAGTACTTC
TRBD2	.	TRBV6-2/TRBV6-3	TRBJ2-1	CASRSSGKSTYNEQFF	TGTGCCAGCAGATCTAGCGGGAAGAGCACCTACAATGAGCAGTTCTTC
.	.	TRBV28	TRBJ2-5	CASSPHGETQYF	TGTGCCAGCAGTCCACACGGGGAGACCCAGTACTTC
.	.	TRBV28	TRBJ2-7	CASSLEVRNGGAYEQYF	TGTGCCAGCAGTTTAGAGGTCCGGAACGGGGGAGCCTACGAGCAGTACTTC
.	few	TRBV20-1	TRBJ2-5	CSARGLWTQYF	TGCAGTGCTAGAGGGTTATGGACCCAGTACTTC
.	few	TRBV15	TRBJ1-4	CATSRSRTLNGEKLFF	TGTGCCACCAGCAGATCCCGGACCCTAAATGGGGAAAAACTGTTTTTT
.	many	TRBV12-3/TRBV12-4	TRBJ2-1	CASSFWGNEQFF	TGTGCCAGCAGTTTTTGGGGGAATGAGCAGTTCTTC
.	many	TRBV5-1	TRBJ2-7	CASSFDFYEQYF	TGCGCCAGCAGCTTTGACTTCTACGAGCAGTACTTC
.	.	TRBV7-6	TRBJ1-4	CASSADSSEKLFF	TGTGCCAGCAGCGCAGACAGTAGTGAAAAACTGTTTTTT
.	few	TRBV20-1	TRBJ2-7	CSARQDYEQYF	TGCAGTGCTAGACAGGACTACGAGCAGTACTTC
.	many	TRBV10-3	TRBJ2-5	CAISGTDQETQYF	TGTGCCATCAGTGGGACGGACCAAGAGACCCAGTACTTC
TRBD1	.	TRBV11-2	TRBJ1-4	CASSFNRGRVDEKLFF	TGTGCCAGCAGCTTTAACAGGGGGCGAGTTGATGAAAAACTGTTTTTT
TRBD1	few	TRBV29-1	TRBJ1-4	CNVETGENEKLFF	TGCAACGTTGAGACAGGGGAGAATGAAAAACTGTTTTTT
.	.	TRBV15	TRBJ2-3	CATSRAGQAADTQYF	TGTGCCACCAGCAGGGCCGGCCAGGCGGCAGATACGCAGTATTTT
.	few	TRBV7-9	TRBJ1-6	CASRPGRDNSPLHF	TGTGCCAGCAGACCGGGACGTGATAATTCACCCCTCCACTTT
.	few	TRBV28	TRBJ2-3	CASSLVRGIDTQYF	TGTGCCAGCAGTTTGGTCAGGGGAATAGATACGCAGTATTTT
.	.	TRBV6-6	TRBJ2-7	CASSTERQVYEQYF	TGTGCCAGCAGTACCGAACGACAGGTCTACGAGCAGTACTTC
.	few	TRBV5-5	TRBJ1-2	CASSLPLTGTFYGYTF	TGTGCCAGCAGCCTCCCGCTGACCGGGACATTCTATGGCTACACCTTC
TRBD1	few	TRBV27	TRBJ2-6	CASSSYGDRGVGANVLTF	TGTGCCAGCAGTTCTTACGGGGACAGGGGGGTAGGGGCCAACGTCCTGACTTTC
TRBD1	.	TRBV10-3	TRBJ2-4	CAIRGETGDIQYF	TGTGCCATCAGGGGAGAGACAGGGGACATTCAGTACTTC
TRBD2	.	TRBV7-2	TRBJ2-7	CASSLGPGLAGATGEQYF	TGTGCCAGCAGCTTAGGTCCGGGTCTAGCGGGAGCGACTGGAGAGCAGTACTTC
.	.	TRBV7-2	TRBJ2-1	CASSLGSAISYNEQFF	TGTGCCAGCAGCTTAGGTTCGGCTATCTCCTACAATGAGCAGTTCTTC
.	.	TRBV3-1	TRBJ2-1	CASSQRGIDEQFF	TGTGCCAGCAGCCAAAGAGGAATCGATGAGCAGTTCTTC
.	few	TRBV7-2	TRBJ2-4	CASSPRFTGVLNIQYF	TGTGCCAGCAGCCCGAGATTTACGGGTGTATTAAACATTCAGTACTTC
.	many	TRBV7-6	TRBJ1-1	CASSLVGGALDTEAFF	TGTGCCAGCAGCTTAGTCGGGGGCGCTCTGGACACTGAAGCTTTCTTT
.	.	TRBV2	TRBJ1-4	CASSEAEGVEKLFF	TGTGCCAGCAGTGAAGCAGAGGGCGTCGAAAAACTGTTTTTT
TRBD1	few	TRBV7-9	TRBJ1-6	CASSPGQQDNSPLHF	TGTGCCAGCAGCCCGGGACAGCAGGATAATTCACCCCTCCACTTT
TRBD2	.	TRBV20-1	TRBJ2-7	CSAHLGGGYEQYF	TGCAGTGCTCACCTTGGGGGGGGCTACGAGCAGTACTTC
TRBD1	few	TRBV27	TRBJ1-4	CASRNRDREQNEKLFF	TGTGCCAGCAGAAACCGGGACAGGGAACAGAATGAAAAACTGTTTTTT
TRBD1	few	TRBV28	TRBJ1-2	CASRSGTVYGYTF	TGTGCCAGCAGGTCCGGGACAGTCTATGGCTACACCTTC
TRBD1	.	TRBV20-1	TRBJ1-5	CSATRGTGGDFSNQPQHF	TGCAGTGCTACCAGGGGGACAGGTGGGGATTTTAGCAATCAGCCCCAGCATTTT
.	.	TRBV29-1	TRBJ1-2	CSVARDVSNYGYTF	TGCAGCGTGGCCCGAGATGTCTCTAACTATGGCTACACCTTC
.	.	TRBV7-9	TRBJ2-7	CNTGETGEQYF	TGTAACACGGGGGAAACGGGCGAGCAGTACTTC
TRBD1	.	TRBV5-5	TRBJ1-1	CASSLARGHDTEAFF	TGTGCCAGCAGCTTGGCGAGGGGGCACGACACTGAAGCTTTCTTT
.	.	TRBV20-1	TRBJ2-5	CRARETQYF	TGCAGGGCTCGAGAGACCCAGTACTTC
.	.	TRBV2	TRBJ2-7	CASSAGRSYEQYF	TGTGCCAGCAGTGCGGGCAGGAGCTACGAGCAGTACTTC
.	few	TRBV30	TRBJ2-3	CAWSRGQNTDTQYF	TGTGCCTGGTCCCGAGGGCAGAACACTGATACGCAGTATTTT
TRBD1	few	TRBV27	TRBJ1-5	CASWTGGQPQHF	TGTGCCAGCTGGACAGGGGGTCAGCCCCAGCATTTT
TRBD1	once	TRBV20-1	TRBJ2-5	CSASEGGNRGRETQYF	TGCAGTGCTAGTGAGGGGGGAAACAGGGGGCGAGAGACCCAGTACTTC
.	.	TRBV28	TRBJ1-2	CASSSRLLTHYGYTF	TGTGCCAGCAGCAGCCGACTTTTAACCCACTATGGCTACACCTTC
.	.	TRBV5-1	TRBJ2-7	CASSTPASPTYEQYF	TGCGCCAGCAGCACCCCCGCTAGCCCTACCTACGAGCAGTACTTC
.	.	TRBV12-3/TRBV12-4	TRBJ1-5	CASGHFGGAGNQPQHF	TGTGCCAGCGGTCACTTCGGGGGGGCCGGCAATCAGCCCCAGCATTTT
.	few	TRBV25-1	TRBJ1-2	CASSARHGYTF	TGTGCCAGCAGTGCCCGCCATGGCTACACCTTC
TRBD1	many	TRBV28	TRBJ2-1	CASSKTGTVYNEQFF	TGTGCCAGCAGTAAAACCGGGACAGTATACAATGAGCAGTTCTTC
.	.	TRBV28	TRBJ1-3	CASSTNRFSGNTIYF	TGTGCCAGCAGTACAAACCGGTTCTCTGGAAACACCATATATTTT